This entry lists 6 T cell receptor beta chains sequenced from one sample in a study of early T cells in non-severe SARS-CoV-2 infection. Each CDR3 protein is one row after TCRdb ran MiXCR on the 5' RACE reads. This table holds approximately 52,000 distinct CDR3 sequences, approximately 7.6% found once. Specimen: whole blood. The receptor source for this set is an adult who was a healthcare worker with PCR-confirmed SARS-CoV-2 infection or an uninfected control (not recorded which).

This clonotype has just a few counts. V is TRBV20-1 and J is TRBJ1-1; possible D gene TRBD1, 6 bases. This CDR3 has 13 amino acids. The germline gives CDR1 DFQATT, CDR2 SNEGSKA (reference sequence). CDR3 amino acids: CRGGTSMNTEAFF. CDR3 in DNA: TGCAGAGGGGGAACCAGCATGAACACTGAAGCTTTCTTT.

This clonotype was counted a few times. The gene calls are TRBV10-3 and TRBJ2-7; no firm D call. Between the trimmed V and J ends, which lost 3 bases and 2 bases, there was a span of 5 bases. This CDR3 has 12 amino acids. CDR1 and CDR2 from the germline V gene are ENHRY and SYGVKD. CDR3 DNA: TGTGCCATCAGTGATGGAACCTACGAGCAGTACTTC. Translating it yields CAISDGTYEQYF.

This clonotype was counted between two and nine times. V usage is TRBV3-1 and J usage is TRBJ2-7, with 10 bases identical to TRBD2. The CDR3 totals 18 residues. Germline V gene lookup returns CDR1 LGHDT and CDR2 YNNKEL (reference sequence). Unmatched junction bases numbered 14, after V lost 4 bases and J lost 2 bases. The DNA of the CDR3 is TGTGCCAGCAGCCCCCGATTAGGGGCTAGCGGGAGCGCCTACGAGCAGTACTTC. Translation: CASSPRLGASGSAYEQYF.

This clonotype was recorded at least ten times. The chain recombines TRBV7-8 with TRBJ2-2, with 10 bases aligning to TRBD2. V was clipped by 5 bases and J by 5 bases; unmatched bases: 5. The CDR3 has 15 residues. Germline assignment: CDR1 SGHVS and CDR2 FQNEAQ. The CDR3: CASSGSGRATGELFF. The CDR3 coding sequence is TGTGCCAGCAGCGGGAGCGGGAGGGCTACCGGGGAGCTGTTTTTT.

This clonotype was detected many times. The chain combines TRBV6-6 with TRBJ2-7; the match to TRBD2 covers 14 bases. Germline assignment: CDR1 MNHNY and CDR2 SVGAGI (reference sequence). V gave up 6 bases and J gave up 4 bases; unmatched junction bases: 5. The CDR3 has 15 residues. The CDR3 is CASSPWTSGRYEQYF. The CDR3, as DNA: TGTGCCAGCAGCCCCTGGACTAGCGGGAGGTACGAGCAGTACTTC.

This clonotype is medium-sized (0.01 to 0.1%) within its sample. The CDR3 reads CASSDRVSQPQHF. The DNA for the CDR3 is TGTGCCAGCAGCGACAGGGTCAGTCAGCCCCAGCATTTT. The genes are TRBV6-6 and TRBJ1-5; 7 nucleotides line up with TRBD1. The CDR3 consists of 13 residues. Looked up from germline, CDR1 is MNHNY and CDR2 is SVGAGI (reference sequence). V lost 6 bases to trimming and J lost 6 bases; unmatched junction nucleotides: 5.